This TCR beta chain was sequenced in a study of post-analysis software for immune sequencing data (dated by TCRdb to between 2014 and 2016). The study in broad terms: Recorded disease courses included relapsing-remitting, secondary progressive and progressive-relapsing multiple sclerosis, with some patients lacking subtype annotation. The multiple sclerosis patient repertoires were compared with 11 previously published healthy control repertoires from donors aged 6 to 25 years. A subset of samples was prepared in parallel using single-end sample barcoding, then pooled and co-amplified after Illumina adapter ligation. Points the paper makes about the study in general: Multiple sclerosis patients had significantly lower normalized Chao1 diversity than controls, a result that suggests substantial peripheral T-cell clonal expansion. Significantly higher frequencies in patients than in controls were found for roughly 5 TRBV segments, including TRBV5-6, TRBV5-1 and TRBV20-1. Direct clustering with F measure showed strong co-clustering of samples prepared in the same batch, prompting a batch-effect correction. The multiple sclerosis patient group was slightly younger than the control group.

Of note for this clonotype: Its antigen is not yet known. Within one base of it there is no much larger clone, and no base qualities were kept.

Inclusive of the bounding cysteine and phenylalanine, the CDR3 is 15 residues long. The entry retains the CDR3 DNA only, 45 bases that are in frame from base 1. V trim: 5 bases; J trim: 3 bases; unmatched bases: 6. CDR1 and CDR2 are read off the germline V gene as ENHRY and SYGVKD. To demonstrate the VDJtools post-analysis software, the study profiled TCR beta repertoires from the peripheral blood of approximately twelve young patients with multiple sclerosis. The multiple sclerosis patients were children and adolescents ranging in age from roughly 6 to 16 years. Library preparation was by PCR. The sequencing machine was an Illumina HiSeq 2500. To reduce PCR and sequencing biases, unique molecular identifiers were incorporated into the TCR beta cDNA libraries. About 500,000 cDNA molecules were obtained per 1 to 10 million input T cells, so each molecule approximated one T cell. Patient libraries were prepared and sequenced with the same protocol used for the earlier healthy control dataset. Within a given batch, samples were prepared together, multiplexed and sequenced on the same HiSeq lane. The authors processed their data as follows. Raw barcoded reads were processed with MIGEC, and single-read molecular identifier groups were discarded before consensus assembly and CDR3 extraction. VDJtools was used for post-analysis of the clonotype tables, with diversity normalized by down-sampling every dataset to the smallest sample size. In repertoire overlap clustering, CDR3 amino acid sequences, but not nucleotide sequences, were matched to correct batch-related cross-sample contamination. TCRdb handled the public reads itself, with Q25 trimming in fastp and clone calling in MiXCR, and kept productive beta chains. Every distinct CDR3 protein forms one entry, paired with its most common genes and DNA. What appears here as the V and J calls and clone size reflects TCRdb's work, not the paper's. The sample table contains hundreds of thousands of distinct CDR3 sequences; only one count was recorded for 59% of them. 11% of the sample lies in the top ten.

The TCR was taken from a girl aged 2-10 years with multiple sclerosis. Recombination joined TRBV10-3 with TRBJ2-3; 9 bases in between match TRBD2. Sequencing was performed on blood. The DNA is TGTGCCATCAGTCCGACTAGCGGACCAACAGATACGCAGTATTTT. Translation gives CAISPTSGPTDTQYF.